The present T cell receptor (beta chain) was sequenced within a study of shared clonotypes between healthy human individuals. Study results and limitations: Tissue TCR repertoires likely differ from these blood-only repertoires. For naive CD4 cells, around 5.1% of clonotypes were shared across a handful of donors.

CDR3 size: 15 residues. Germline assignment: CDR1 SGHVS and CDR2 FQNEAQ. The V gene end was trimmed by 3 bases and the J gene end by 2 bases; junction bases not matched to a gene: 2. The run depth of the assay was deep. Generated by immunoSEQ multiplex PCR, the TCRdb table keeps only in-frame clones and is missing some. The repertoire has 850,000 to 1,100,000 clones, about 80% of them found once; the top ten carry roughly 0.83%. This clone was observed a few times. Its antigen is still unknown. Specimen: memory CD4+ T cells from PBMCs. The subset is: CD45RA-negative fraction. The V call is TRBV7-8, the J call TRBJ2-5; 11 nucleotides agree with TRBD2. This receptor was taken from a young man in good health. Some clones in this sample may be carry-over from other donors' samples. CDR3 amino acids: CASSLGLAVQETQYF. CDR3 nucleotides: TGTGCCAGCAGCTTGGGACTAGCGGTACAAGAGACCCAGTACTTC.